The clone carrying this T cell receptor (beta chain) showed up just a few times. Isolated RNA was reverse transcribed in full, so expressed TCRB transcripts were sequenced. Sequenced by immunoSEQ multiplex PCR; TCRdb stores in-frame clones only, minus some. The sample lists about 360,000 clones, over 10% occurring once. V was trimmed by 3 bases and J by 7 bases, leaving 6 bases between them. Per the germline V gene, CDR1 is SGHAT and CDR2 is FQNNGV. The CDR3 runs 11 residues. The data stem from a study of beta chain features in type 1 diabetes. The sequence was collected from a young man in good health. The chain carries TRBV11-2 and TRBJ2-5; D gene unclear. The sample consisted of naive CD4+ T cells from blood. The CDR3, as DNA: TGTGCCAGCAGCTTCATGTCGACCCAGTACTTC. Translation: CASSFMSTQYF.